A single sample is the source of the 6 T cell receptor beta chains below, sequenced in a study of control samples from healthy donors and cancer patients. Data came from immunoSEQ multiplex PCR; TCRdb stores just in-frame clones and leaves some out. The sample has about 130,000 clones, over 75% seen once. The source material was blood. These receptors were collected from a man aged 18 to 35 in good health.

V usage is TRBV5-6 and J usage is TRBJ1-6; D might be TRBD1 (5 bases). Germline V lookup: CDR1 SGHDT, CDR2 YYEEEE. This CDR3 region has 14 residues. Trimming took off 3 bases at V and 4 bases at J, with 8 bases between the two ends. For the CDR3, the DNA is TGTGCCAGCAGCTCGGACATATATAATTCACCCCTCCACTTT. Translation: CASSSDIYNSPLHF.

The DNA of the CDR3 is TGTGCCACCAGCAGAGATACCCAACTAGCGGGAGGCGATACGCAGTATTTT. As protein: CATSRDTQLAGGDTQYF. This rearrangement joins TRBV15 to TRBJ2-3, with 12 nucleotides matching TRBD2. This CDR3 spans 17 amino acids. Per the germline V gene, CDR1 is LNHNV and CDR2 is YYDKDF (reference sequence). The V and J ends lost 0 bases and 6 bases, in that order; junction bases with no gene match: 7.

The J gene is TRBJ2-6, the V gene TRBV27; D possibly uses TRBD1 or TRBD2 (5 bases each). The germline gives CDR1 MNHEY, CDR2 SMNVEV (reference sequence). The ends were cut back, 2 bases at V and 4 bases at J, with 12 bases in the middle. The CDR3 spans 16 residues. The CDR3 protein is CASSLGWGSGANVLTF. The DNA of the CDR3 is TGTGCCAGCAGTTTAGGCTGGGGGTCGGGGGCCAACGTCCTGACTTTC.

The V call is TRBV27, the J call TRBJ2-7, with 7 bases lining up with TRBD1. The J segment lost 3 bases and the V segment lost 6 bases, leaving 5 bases of the junction unmatched. Germline assignment: CDR1 MNHEY and CDR2 SMNVEV (reference sequence). The CDR3 spans 13 residues. CDR3 sequence (DNA): TGTGCCAGCAGACGAGGACAGGTCTACGAGCAGTACTTC. Encoded protein: CASRRGQVYEQYF.

J is TRBJ2-5 and V is TRBV11-1, with unresolved D. There are 14 residues in the CDR3. CDR1 is SGHAT and CDR2 is FQDESV in the germline V gene (reference sequence). V lost 0 bases and J lost 5, with 10 bases in between. In DNA form, the CDR3 reads TGTGCCAGCAGCTTAGCAGGGCGAGTGGAGACCCAGTACTTC. It specifies CASSLAGRVETQYF.

The chain uses TRBV19 and TRBJ2-1; TRBD2 aligns across 7 bases. V lost 2 bases, J lost 1 base, and 5 bases stayed unmatched. The CDR3 is made up of 16 amino acids. Germline CDR1 is LNHDA and CDR2 is SQIVND (reference sequence). The chain's CDR3 is CASSIIQGGSYNEQFF. DNA for the CDR3: TGTGCCAGTAGTATAATCCAGGGAGGGTCCTACAATGAGCAGTTCTTC.